The 10 T cell receptor beta chains below were found in one sample sequenced in a study of regulatory T cells in long-lasting Graves disease. The time point here: newly diagnosed GD, antithyroid drugs for less than 3 months. The authors made the TCR library using RNA they extracted from PBMCs. HTBI primers from iRepertoire and Arm-PCR of CDR3 regions yielded the TCR beta libraries. MiXCR, applied by TCRdb to the multiplex PCR reads, yields one record per CDR3 protein. The sample holds about 430,000 distinct CDR3 sequences; about 15% are singletons and the top ten take 7.8%. These data were also reused for a study on T cells in Graves' hyperthyroidism and ophthalmopathy.

The sample here was peripheral blood mononuclear cells (PBMCs), taken at new diagnosis, from a patient treated with antithyroid drugs. All receptors come from a woman aged 40 to 49 with Graves disease.

This clonotype occurred many times. The CDR3 spells CASTPGLAGATGRGSGANVLTF. Here the CDR3 DNA reads TGTGCCAGCACCCCGGGACTAGCGGGCGCCACCGGGAGGGGGTCTGGGGCCAACGTCCTGACTTTC. The chain employs TRBV28 and TRBJ2-6; 12 positions match TRBD2. From germline, CDR1 is MDHEN and CDR2 SYDVKM. The CDR3 sequence is 22 residues long. With 7 bases clipped from V and 1 base from J, the junction kept 20 bases outside the gene matches.

The chain recombines TRBV10-3 with TRBJ2-1, with TRBD2 identical over 15 bases. V was pared by 5 bases and J by 7 bases, with 12 bases of the junction left unmatched. The CDR3 is 18 amino acids. Per germline, CDR1 ENHRY and CDR2 SYGVKD. DNA for the CDR3: TGTGCCATCAGTCCCCTTTGGACTAGCGGGAGGGGTGCGAATGAGCAGTTCTTC. Translating it yields CAISPLWTSGRGANEQFF.

Ten or more counts support this clonotype. V and J are TRBV12-3 or TRBV12-4 and TRBJ1-5, with D hard to call. The V end was cut by 0 bases, the J end by 3 bases, with 0 bases between. The CDR3 is 12 residues long. CDR3 loop: CASSLANQPQHF. Written as DNA, the CDR3 is TGTGCCAGCAGTTTAGCCAATCAGCCCCAGCATTTT.

This clonotype showed up many times. V usage is TRBV28 and J usage is TRBJ2-7; possible D gene TRBD2, 6 bases. V lost 3 bases and J lost 4, with 16 bases in between. Looked up from germline, CDR1 is MDHEN and CDR2 is SYDVKM. There are 15 residues in the CDR3. The CDR3 bases are TGTGCCAGCAGTTTGGACGGGACTGTCCCTTACGAGCAGTACTTC. This sequence encodes CASSLDGTVPYEQYF. Based on the CDR3 plus reference TRBV28 and TRBJ2-7, the full variable domain is DVKVTQSSRYLVKRTGEKVFLECVQDMDHENMFWYRQDPGLGLRLIYFSYDVKMKEKGDIPEGYSVSREKKERFSLILESASTNQTSMYLCASSLDGTVPYEQYFGPGTRLTVT.

The chain couples TRBV7-9 to TRBJ2-7, with D unclear. The CDR3 is 13 residues long. The V and J ends lost 2 bases and 1 base respectively, with 6 bases between them. CDR1 and CDR2 (germline): SEHNR, FQNEAQ (reference sequence). The chain's CDR3 is CASSLIASYEQYF. The CDR3, as DNA: TGTGCCAGCAGCTTAATAGCATCCTACGAGCAGTACTTC.

This clonotype was detected only once. This rearrangement joins TRBV5-1 to TRBJ2-7; D may correspond to TRBD1 or TRBD2 (7 bases each). There are 18 residues in the CDR3. V lost 4 bases and J 4 bases, leaving 27 bases between the germline ends. Germline V CDR1 and CDR2: SGHRS, YFSETQ. The CDR3 is CASSLSGGREAPGYEQYF. The DNA of the CDR3 is TGCGCCAGCAGCCTTTCAGGGGGACGGGAGGCTCCTGGGTACGAGCAGTACTTC.

This clonotype was detected many times. The rearrangement links TRBV28 to TRBJ2-7, with D possibly matching TRBD1 (5 bases). Trimming took off 4 bases at V and 2 bases at J, with 9 bases between the two ends. The CDR3 is made up of 13 amino acids. Germline V lookup: CDR1 MDHEN, CDR2 SYDVKM. The CDR3 sequence: CASSSPGPYEQYF. The CDR3 DNA sequence: TGTGCCAGCAGTTCCCCAGGGCCCTACGAGCAGTACTTC. The complete variable domain, with remaining parts taken from reference TRBV28 and TRBJ2-7, reads DVKVTQSSRYLVKRTGEKVFLECVQDMDHENMFWYRQDPGLGLRLIYFSYDVKMKEKGDIPEGYSVSREKKERFSLILESASTNQTSMYLCASSSPGPYEQYFGPGTRLTVT.

Ten or more counts support this clonotype. The rearrangement uses TRBV6-2 or TRBV6-3 and TRBJ2-1; no reliable D call. The CDR3 extends over 12 amino acids. Trimming shortened V by 7 bases and J by 8 bases, and 12 bases separated the two germline ends. The germline gives CDR1 MNHEY, CDR2 SVGEGT. The CDR3 DNA reads as TGTGCCAGCAACGGATGGAGCGATGAGCAGTTCTTC. Translation gives CASNGWSDEQFF.

This clonotype has at least ten counts. The rearrangement joins TRBV5-6 to TRBJ1-2; D gene uncertain. The CDR3 contains 16 residues. From germline, CDR1 is SGHDT and CDR2 YYEEEE. V shed 2 bases and J shed 1 base, with 15 bases lying between them. The CDR3 DNA follows: TGTGCCAGCAGCTTTGGTCCGACTTCGCTTAACTATGGCTACACCTTC. This gives the protein CASSFGPTSLNYGYTF.

This clonotype was detected a few times. The CDR3 bases are TGTGCCAGCAGCCCGAAAGACGGGTCCTACGAGCAGTACTTC. The encoded protein is CASSPKDGSYEQYF. The chain is built from TRBV7-9 and TRBJ2-7; D uncertain. Germline V gene sequence: CDR1 SEHNR, CDR2 FQNEAQ (reference sequence). The CDR3 spans 14 residues. Deletions cut 5 bases from V and 1 base from J, with 12 bases between.